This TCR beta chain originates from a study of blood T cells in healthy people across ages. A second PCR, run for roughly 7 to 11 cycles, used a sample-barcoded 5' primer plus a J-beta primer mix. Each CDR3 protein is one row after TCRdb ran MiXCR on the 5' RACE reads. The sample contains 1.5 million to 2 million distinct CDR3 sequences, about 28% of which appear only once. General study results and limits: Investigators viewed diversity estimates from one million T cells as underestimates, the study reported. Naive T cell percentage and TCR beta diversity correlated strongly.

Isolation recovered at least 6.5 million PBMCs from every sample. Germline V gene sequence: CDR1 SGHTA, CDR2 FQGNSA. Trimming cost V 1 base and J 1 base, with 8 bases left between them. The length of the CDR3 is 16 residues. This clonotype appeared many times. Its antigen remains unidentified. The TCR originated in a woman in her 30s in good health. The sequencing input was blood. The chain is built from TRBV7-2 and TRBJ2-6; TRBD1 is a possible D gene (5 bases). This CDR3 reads CASSLDRSSGANVLTF. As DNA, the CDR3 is TGTGCCAGCAGCTTAGACAGGTCTTCTGGGGCCAACGTCCTGACTTTC.